A selection of T cell receptor beta chains follows, all from one sample in a study of T cell responses to AZD1222 COVID-19 vaccine. Data came from immunoSEQ multiplex PCR; TCRdb stores just in-frame clones and leaves some out. The sample lists about 120,000 clones, 70% to 90% seen once, with roughly 3.7% in the top ten. The sample in question was peripheral blood, obtained on day 0 of MenACWY control vaccination. The source of these receptors is an adult in good health. Both conserved end residues are part of each CDR3. Each record gives: CDR3 length, V gene, J gene, D gene, clone size, CDR3 DNA, CDR3 protein. The D gene is left open where the match is weak. Part of the rows lack a size; the others show once, few, many or a class for expanded clones.

length: 12
V: TRBV7-2
J: TRBJ2-3
D: .
size: .
DNA: TGTGCCAGCAGCCCTAGCACAGATACGCAGTATTTT
CDR3: CASSPSTDTQYF

length: 14
V: TRBV7-2
J: TRBJ2-7
D: TRBD1
size: .
DNA: TGTGCCAGCACCCAGACAGGGGCAGACTACGAGCAGTACTTC
CDR3: CASTQTGADYEQYF

length: 15
V: TRBV9
J: TRBJ2-5
D: .
size: .
DNA: TGTGCCAGCAGCGCCTGGGACGGGCAAAAAGAGACCCAGTACTTC
CDR3: CASSAWDGQKETQYF

length: 13
V: TRBV6-5
J: TRBJ2-3
D: .
size: .
DNA: TGTGCCAGCAATCCTGAGCAGTCAGATACGCAGTATTTT
CDR3: CASNPEQSDTQYF

length: 14
V: TRBV5-1
J: TRBJ2-7
D: TRBD1
size: .
DNA: TGCGCCAGCAGCGACCGGACAGGGGCCTACGAGCAGTACTTC
CDR3: CASSDRTGAYEQYF

length: 15
V: TRBV4-1
J: TRBJ2-7
D: .
size: .
DNA: TGCGCCAGCAGCCAATCGGGGAGTGGATTGGGCGAGCAGTACTTC
CDR3: CASSQSGSGLGEQYF

length: 13
V: TRBV24-1
J: TRBJ1-2
D: .
size: .
DNA: TGTGCCACCAGTGACCCCGTCAGGAACCGCTACACCTTC
CDR3: CATSDPVRNRYTF

length: 16
V: TRBV7-2
J: TRBJ2-2
D: .
size: .
DNA: TGTGCCAGCAGCTTACAGGGCGGGCCTAACACCGGGGAGCTGTTTTTT
CDR3: CASSLQGGPNTGELFF

length: 16
V: TRBV5-5
J: TRBJ2-2
D: TRBD1
size: .
DNA: TGTGCCAGCAGCGACGGACAGGGCGCGAACACCGGGGAGCTGTTTTTT
CDR3: CASSDGQGANTGELFF

length: 15
V: TRBV7-9
J: TRBJ1-1
D: .
size: once
DNA: TGTGCCAGCAGCTTACGTAGGAGGGGGGACACTGAAGCTTTCTTT
CDR3: CASSLRRRGDTEAFF

length: 18
V: TRBV7-9
J: TRBJ1-3
D: .
size: .
DNA: TGTGCCAGCAGCTTAGGAGGAACACAGGCCCGCTCTGGAAACACCATATATTTT
CDR3: CASSLGGTQARSGNTIYF

length: 15
V: TRBV19
J: TRBJ1-2
D: .
size: .
DNA: TGTGCCAGTAGCCAGGGCGGGCAGGGGACCTATGGCTACACCTTC
CDR3: CASSQGGQGTYGYTF

length: 15
V: TRBV3-1/TRBV3-2
J: TRBJ1-6
D: .
size: .
DNA: TGTGCCAGCAGCCAAAGGGGCCCCGCCTTTTCACCCCTCCACTTT
CDR3: CASSQRGPAFSPLHF

length: 16
V: TRBV7-2
J: TRBJ2-5
D: TRBD2
size: .
DNA: TGTGCCAGCAGTGAGCATTATAGCGGGGGCCAAGAGACCCAGTACTTC
CDR3: CASSEHYSGGQETQYF

length: 14
V: TRBV11-2
J: TRBJ1-2
D: .
size: .
DNA: TGTGCCAGCAGCTTAGATCTAAGGAACTATGGCTACACCTTC
CDR3: CASSLDLRNYGYTF

length: 18
V: TRBV19
J: TRBJ2-5
D: TRBD2
size: .
DNA: TGTGCCAGTAGTACGATGATAGGGACTAGCGGGGGCAGCCAGACCCAGTACTTC
CDR3: CASSTMIGTSGGSQTQYF

length: 13
V: TRBV11-2
J: TRBJ1-3
D: .
size: .
DNA: TGTGCCAGCAGCCCGGTATCTCGGGGCACCATATATTTT
CDR3: CASSPVSRGTIYF

length: 19
V: TRBV7-8
J: TRBJ1-6
D: TRBD1
size: few
DNA: TGTGCCAGCAGCTGGACACCGGGACAGGGGAGCTCCTATAATTCACCCCTCCACTTT
CDR3: CASSWTPGQGSSYNSPLHF

length: 15
V: TRBV25-1
J: TRBJ2-6
D: .
size: .
DNA: TGTGCCAGCAGTGCACAGTCTACTGGGGCCAACGTCCTGACTTTC
CDR3: CASSAQSTGANVLTF

length: 15
V: TRBV7-8
J: TRBJ1-5
D: .
size: .
DNA: TGTGCCAGCAGTTCTTACGACAGGTCCGATCAGCCCCAGCATTTT
CDR3: CASSSYDRSDQPQHF

length: 14
V: TRBV19
J: TRBJ1-4
D: TRBD1
size: once
DNA: TGTGCCAGTAGTCGCGGCAGGGGGGAAGAAAAACTGTTTTTT
CDR3: CASSRGRGEEKLFF

length: 14
V: TRBV5-4
J: TRBJ1-1
D: .
size: .
DNA: TGTGCCAGCAGCCCCTGGAGGGGGGACACTGAAGCTTTCTTT
CDR3: CASSPWRGDTEAFF

length: 14
V: TRBV2
J: TRBJ1-4
D: TRBD1
size: .
DNA: TGTGCCAGCAGTCGGGACAGGTCGGATGAAAAACTGTTTTTT
CDR3: CASSRDRSDEKLFF

length: 15
V: TRBV7-2
J: TRBJ1-2
D: TRBD1
size: .
DNA: TGTGCCAGCAGCACTCGACAGGGGATGGACTATGGCTACACCTTC
CDR3: CASSTRQGMDYGYTF

length: 16
V: TRBV5-8
J: TRBJ1-6
D: TRBD1
size: .
DNA: TGTGCCAGCAGCTTGGCTGGGGGACAGGGCCTATCCACCCTCCACTTT
CDR3: CASSLAGGQGLSTLHF

length: 16
V: TRBV19
J: TRBJ2-7
D: TRBD1
size: few
DNA: TGTGCCAGTAGTAGGACAGGGGAGAACCCCAGCCAGAGCCGGTACTTC
CDR3: CASSRTGENPSQSRYF

length: 16
V: TRBV9
J: TRBJ1-6
D: TRBD1
size: .
DNA: TGTGCCAGCAGCGCCCTACGGGACAGTTATAATTCACCCCTCCACTTT
CDR3: CASSALRDSYNSPLHF

length: 13
V: TRBV9
J: TRBJ2-3
D: .
size: .
DNA: TGTGCCAGCAGCCCCCCGGGGGGCAATACGCAGTATTTT
CDR3: CASSPPGGNTQYF

length: 13
V: TRBV30
J: TRBJ2-5
D: TRBD1
size: .
DNA: TGTGCCTGGAGAGACAGGGTGGGAGAGACCCAGTACTTC
CDR3: CAWRDRVGETQYF

length: 13
V: TRBV19
J: TRBJ2-1
D: .
size: .
DNA: TGTGCCAGTAGTATATCGGGCCCGACACCGCAGTTCTTC
CDR3: CASSISGPTPQFF

length: 13
V: TRBV3-1/TRBV3-2
J: TRBJ1-5
D: TRBD1
size: .
DNA: TGTGCCAGCAGCCGCCAGGGGGCTCAGCCCCAGCATTTT
CDR3: CASSRQGAQPQHF

length: 14
V: TRBV28
J: TRBJ1-2
D: .
size: .
DNA: TGTGCCAGCAGTTTACTCCCTCTGGGCTATGGCTACACCTTC
CDR3: CASSLLPLGYGYTF

length: 15
V: TRBV18
J: TRBJ1-5
D: TRBD1
size: .
DNA: TGTGCCAGCTCACCCCCGGGACAGCTTAATCAGCCCCAGCATTTT
CDR3: CASSPPGQLNQPQHF

length: 15
V: TRBV5-5
J: TRBJ2-1
D: TRBD1
size: .
DNA: TGTGCCAGCAGCTTGGCAGGACAGGGCTACAATGAGCAGTTCTTC
CDR3: CASSLAGQGYNEQFF

length: 15
V: TRBV27
J: TRBJ1-1
D: TRBD1
size: .
DNA: TGTGCCAGCATCCCAGGGGGAGGGGGTAAGGCTGAAGCTTTCTTT
CDR3: CASIPGGGGKAEAFF